The text below deals with one T cell receptor (beta chain). Assay used: immunoSEQ multiplex PCR; TCRdb lists only in-frame clones, some missing. There are some 10,000 clones in the sample; around 73% occur only once, and about 10% lies in the top ten. This sample stems from a study of sequential checkpoint blockade in melanoma. Turning to the study itself: Arm A got nivolumab then ipilimumab; arm B the reverse, 1:1. Each arm's sequence ended with maintenance nivolumab.

The CDR3 consists of 13 residues. Trimming stripped 5 bases from V and 6 bases from J, with 14 bases between. Germline V gene data show CDR1 as SGHVS and CDR2 as FQNEAQ. Sample treatment: randomized to nivolumab then ipilimumab (arm A) or the reverse (arm B). PBMC sorting kept live CD3+CD8+ cells without CD19 or CD56. The chain links TRBV7-8 to TRBJ2-7, with a possible D match to TRBD2 (6 bases). Sequencing was performed on CD8+ T cells sorted from blood (inferred from file names), taken from a patient given nivolumab and ipilimumab in sequence. This clonotype originated in a human donor with melanoma. Written as DNA, the CDR3 is TGTGCCAGCAGCCCTCTCGGGGGTGGCGAGCAGTACTTC. It codes for CASSPLGGGEQYF.